Listed below are T cell receptor beta chains from one sample, sequenced in a study of blood T cell repertoires in COVID-19. Produced via immunoSEQ multiplex PCR; TCRdb's table is partial and in-frame only. The sample includes fewer than 500,000 clones, roughly nine tenths of them seen just once. The material sequenced was PBMCs or T cells enriched from blood (not recorded which). These TCRs come from a man aged 30 to 45 who had recovered from COVID-19. CDR3s include the opening cysteine and the closing phenylalanine or tryptophan. The D gene is left open where the match is weak. Clone size is given for some rows only: seen once, a few or many times, or a class if the clone is expanded.

clone_size	d_call	v_call	j_call	cdr3_nt	cdr3_aa
.	TRBD2	TRBV19	TRBJ2-1	TGTGCCAGTAGTATCACCCGACTAGCGGGAGCGGACGAGCAGTTCTTC	CASSITRLAGADEQFF
.	.	TRBV18	TRBJ2-1	TGTGCCAGCCACCCTTCTCGCGGGGAAAGCTCCTACAATGAGCAGTTCTTC	CASHPSRGESSYNEQFF
.	.	TRBV29-1	TRBJ1-1	TGCAGCATTAGACGGCGGGGCCCTGAAGCTTTCTTT	CSIRRRGPEAFF
.	.	TRBV24-1	TRBJ1-2	TGTGCCACCAGGGGGCTGGGAGGCTACACCTTC	CATRGLGGYTF
.	.	TRBV7-9	TRBJ2-1	TGTGCCAGCAGCTTAGCGTGGGACTCCGCCTACAATGAGCAGTTCTTC	CASSLAWDSAYNEQFF
.	.	TRBV4-1	TRBJ1-3	TGCGCCAGCAGCTTGATAGACTCTGGAAACACCATATATTTT	CASSLIDSGNTIYF
.	.	TRBV27	TRBJ2-7	TGTGCCAGCAGTTTAACAGGGATTTCCTACGAGCAGTACTTC	CASSLTGISYEQYF
.	TRBD2	TRBV5-1	TRBJ2-2	TGCGCCAGCAGCCCAACCGGGACTAGCGGAAACACCGGGGAGCTGTTTTTT	CASSPTGTSGNTGELFF
.	.	TRBV6-2/TRBV6-3	TRBJ2-7	TGTGCCAGCAGTTACCCTCCCCAGGGGCAGTACTTC	CASSYPPQGQYF
.	.	TRBV27	TRBJ1-1	TGTGCCAGCAGTTTCGGTGCCGGGAGAAACACTGAAGCTTTCTTT	CASSFGAGRNTEAFF
.	.	TRBV27	TRBJ1-2	TGTGCCACCCGACAGCTTTCTAACTATGGCTACACCTTC	CATRQLSNYGYTF
.	TRBD1	TRBV10-3	TRBJ2-1	TGTGCCATGAGTACGGGACAGGCCTACAATGAGCAGTTCTTC	CAMSTGQAYNEQFF
.	TRBD2	TRBV11-3	TRBJ2-1	TGTGCCAGCAGTTCGACGGGAGGGCCGGCCAATGAGCAGTTCTTC	CASSSTGGPANEQFF
once	TRBD1	TRBV5-1	TRBJ2-3	TGCGCCAGCAGCTCCCAGGTCGGGACAGGGAGAGATACGCAGTATTTT	CASSSQVGTGRDTQYF
.	.	TRBV23-1	TRBJ2-2	TGCGCCAGCAGTCAAATCCTACGGGAGCAGGACACCGGGGAGCTGTTTTTT	CASSQILREQDTGELFF
.	.	TRBV3-1/TRBV3-2	TRBJ2-2	TGTGCCAGCAGCCACCCGTTGGGGGCAACGAACACCGGGGAGCTGTTTTTT	CASSHPLGATNTGELFF
.	TRBD1	TRBV4-1	TRBJ2-5	TGCGCCAGCGCACTTGGACAGGGGGAGACCCAGTACTTC	CASALGQGETQYF
.	.	TRBV19	TRBJ1-2	TGTGCCAGTAGTCAAACACTACAGGGCGGCTACACCTTC	CASSQTLQGGYTF
.	TRBD1	TRBV10-3	TRBJ2-5	TGTGCCATCAGTGAGCTGGACAGGGGGCGAGAGACCCAGTACTTC	CAISELDRGRETQYF
.	.	TRBV13	TRBJ2-5	TGTGCCAGCAGCCCCTCTACCCAAGAGACCCAGTACTTC	CASSPSTQETQYF
.	.	TRBV7-2	TRBJ1-4	TGTGCCAGCAGCTTAGGTGGTAGTTGGGCTGAAAAACTGTTTTTT	CASSLGGSWAEKLFF
.	.	TRBV28	TRBJ2-7	TGTGCCAGCAGCCTAACTTACGAGCAGTACTTC	CASSLTYEQYF
few	.	TRBV10-3	TRBJ1-6	TGTGCCATCAGTACTGGACAGATGGATTCACCCCTCCACTTT	CAISTGQMDSPLHF
.	.	TRBV19	TRBJ2-2	TGTGCCAGTAGTCGCCCTAGAGGGCTGAACACCGGGGAGCTGTTTTTT	CASSRPRGLNTGELFF
.	.	TRBV28	TRBJ1-1	TGTGCCACCAAACCCGGGCAGGGGAACACTGAAGCTTTCTTT	CATKPGQGNTEAFF
.	.	TRBV3-1/TRBV3-2	TRBJ2-7	TGTGCCAGCAGCCAAGATCTGAGGAGCAGGCAGTACTTC	CASSQDLRSRQYF
.	TRBD2	TRBV19	TRBJ2-2	TGTGCCAGTAGTGGATACGGGAGGGCTAACACCGGGGAGCTGTTTTTT	CASSGYGRANTGELFF
.	.	TRBV5-6	TRBJ2-7	TGTGCCAGCAGCTTGAACGCGGGTGGTCTTTACGAGCAGTACTTC	CASSLNAGGLYEQYF
.	TRBD1	TRBV9	TRBJ1-5	TGTGCCAGCAGTCAGGGGGTCAATCAGCCCCAGCATTTT	CASSQGVNQPQHF
.	.	TRBV6-1	TRBJ2-3	TGTGCCAGCAGTGAGGCGACGGCAGGCCCCCAGGATACGCAGTATTTT	CASSEATAGPQDTQYF
.	TRBD1	TRBV18	TRBJ2-2	TGTGCCAGCTCCAGGACAGGGTCGAACACCGGGGAGCTGTTTTTT	CASSRTGSNTGELFF
.	.	TRBV3-1/TRBV3-2	TRBJ1-1	TGTGCCAGCAGCCAAGCGTCAGACACTGAAGCTTTCTTT	CASSQASDTEAFF
.	.	TRBV3-1/TRBV3-2	TRBJ2-7	TGTGCCAGCAGCATCCGAGCCTCTTACTACGAGCAGTACTTC	CASSIRASYYEQYF
.	TRBD1	TRBV14	TRBJ2-7	TGTGCCAGCAGCCCAGGGGGCGGATACTACGAGCAGTACTTC	CASSPGGGYYEQYF
.	.	TRBV19	TRBJ2-2	TGTGCCGCGCACGCTTCAGGGGCTACCGGGGAGCTGTTTTTT	CAAHASGATGELFF
.	TRBD2	TRBV4-1	TRBJ2-3	TGCGCCAGCAGCCAAGAGGAGCGGGTCGGACTAGCGGGAGGGGCGGCAGATACGCAGTATTTT	CASSQEERVGLAGGAADTQYF
.	TRBD1	TRBV24-1	TRBJ1-4	TGTGCCACCAGTGACCCTGGACAGGGAGGTGCTGAAAAACTGTTTTTT	CATSDPGQGGAEKLFF
.	TRBD2	TRBV5-1	TRBJ2-2	TGCGCCAGCAGCTTCTCTAAACTAGCGGGAGGGCCGAGCACCGGGGAGCTGTTTTTT	CASSFSKLAGGPSTGELFF
once	.	TRBV5-6	TRBJ2-7	TGTGCCAGCAGCTTGGAAGGTTTTGGGGAGTTGAGGGAGCAGTACTTC	CASSLEGFGELREQYF
.	.	TRBV28	TRBJ1-4	TGTGCCAGCAGTCCCGCGGGGGGTTCCAAAAAACTGTTTTTT	CASSPAGGSKKLFF
.	.	TRBV11-2	TRBJ2-5	TGTGCCATCCCCGATTCCTCGGGGGAGACCCAGTACTTC	CAIPDSSGETQYF
.	TRBD1	TRBV3-1/TRBV3-2	TRBJ1-4	TGTGCCAGCAGCCAAGAAAGTCAGGGGGGAGAAAAACTGTTTTTT	CASSQESQGGEKLFF
once	.	TRBV10-2	TRBJ2-7	TGCGCCAGCAGGCCTAGTAGTAGCCTCGGCGAGCAGTACTTC	CASRPSSSLGEQYF
.	.	TRBV5-1	TRBJ1-1	TGCGCCAGCAGCTTCGGACACGTCCGGGTGAACACTGAAGCTTTCTTT	CASSFGHVRVNTEAFF
.	.	TRBV29-1	TRBJ2-7	TGCAGCGTTGACCCGGGGGTAGGAACGGGCGAGCAGTACTTC	CSVDPGVGTGEQYF
once	.	TRBV29-1	TRBJ1-4	TGCAGCGTTATGACGGGGGGTTGGGAAAAACTGTTTTTT	CSVMTGGWEKLFF
.	.	TRBV7-2	TRBJ2-6	TGTGCCAGCAGCTTTCCCGGGACACGAGGGGCCAACGTCCTGACTTTC	CASSFPGTRGANVLTF
.	TRBD2	TRBV10-1	TRBJ2-1	TGCGCCAGCAGTGGTAGCGGGAGGCCAAATGAGCAGTTCTTC	CASSGSGRPNEQFF
.	.	TRBV13	TRBJ2-2	TGTGCCAGCAGCTTAGGCGCAGGAACCGGGGAGCTGTTTTTT	CASSLGAGTGELFF
.	.	TRBV21-1	TRBJ2-3	TGTGCCAGCAGTAGAAGTGGGGACTCCCGGTTCTGGGATACGCAGTATTTT	CASSRSGDSRFWDTQYF
.	TRBD1	TRBV18	TRBJ1-4	TGTGCCAGCTCACCACTGCTGGGACAGGGGAATGAAAAACTGTTTTTT	CASSPLLGQGNEKLFF
.	.	TRBV7-9	TRBJ2-5	TGTGCCAGCAGCTTAAGTACTGGTCTCTTGCAGACCCAGTACTTC	CASSLSTGLLQTQYF
.	TRBD1	TRBV6-6	TRBJ1-2	TGTGCCAGCAGTCGCCGGCTGTCGGACAGGGAGAACTATGGCTACACCTTC	CASSRRLSDRENYGYTF